The clone carrying this T cell receptor (beta chain) was seen repeatedly, ten times or more. No antigen is known for it. In the library, individual cDNA molecules carried attached unique molecular identifiers. Via MiXCR, TCRdb re-called the 5' RACE reads, giving one row per CDR3 protein. The data show tens of thousands of distinct CDR3 sequences, about 10% seen once. The data are from a study of early T cells in non-severe SARS-CoV-2 infection. Overall study: With bulk RNA from unsorted whole blood as input, sequencing yielded unpaired chains.

The study, taken as a whole, reports: Matching against VDJdb likely underestimated virus-specific expansions, favoring anti-spike CD8.

Per the germline V gene, CDR1 is SQVTM and CDR2 is ANQGSEA. The CDR3 has 16 residues. Unmatched junction bases numbered 14, after V lost 7 bases and J lost 1 base. This TCR came from an adult who was a healthcare worker with PCR-confirmed SARS-CoV-2 infection or an uninfected control (not recorded which). The chain links TRBV29-1 to TRBJ1-1; 8 positions agree with TRBD1. The sequenced material came from whole blood. CDR3 bases: TGCAGCGCCCAGTATCGTCAGGGGGCGTCGAACACTGAAGCTTTCTTT. Translation: CSAQYRQGASNTEAFF.